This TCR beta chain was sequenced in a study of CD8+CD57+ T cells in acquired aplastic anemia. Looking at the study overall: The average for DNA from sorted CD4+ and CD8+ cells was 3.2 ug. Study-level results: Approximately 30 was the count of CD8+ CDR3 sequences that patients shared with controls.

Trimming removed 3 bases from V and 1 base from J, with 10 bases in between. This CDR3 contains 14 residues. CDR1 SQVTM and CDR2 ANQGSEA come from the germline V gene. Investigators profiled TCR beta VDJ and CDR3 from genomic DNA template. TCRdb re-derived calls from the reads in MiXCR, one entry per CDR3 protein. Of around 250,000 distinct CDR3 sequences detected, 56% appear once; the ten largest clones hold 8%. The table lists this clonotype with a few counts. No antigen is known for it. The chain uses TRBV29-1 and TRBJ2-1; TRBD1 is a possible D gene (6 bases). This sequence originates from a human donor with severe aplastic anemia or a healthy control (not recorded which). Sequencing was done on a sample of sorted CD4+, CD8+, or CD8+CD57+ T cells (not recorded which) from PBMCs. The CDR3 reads CSVDQGISYNEQFF. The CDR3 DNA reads TGCAGCGTTGATCAGGGGATTTCCTACAATGAGCAGTTCTTC.